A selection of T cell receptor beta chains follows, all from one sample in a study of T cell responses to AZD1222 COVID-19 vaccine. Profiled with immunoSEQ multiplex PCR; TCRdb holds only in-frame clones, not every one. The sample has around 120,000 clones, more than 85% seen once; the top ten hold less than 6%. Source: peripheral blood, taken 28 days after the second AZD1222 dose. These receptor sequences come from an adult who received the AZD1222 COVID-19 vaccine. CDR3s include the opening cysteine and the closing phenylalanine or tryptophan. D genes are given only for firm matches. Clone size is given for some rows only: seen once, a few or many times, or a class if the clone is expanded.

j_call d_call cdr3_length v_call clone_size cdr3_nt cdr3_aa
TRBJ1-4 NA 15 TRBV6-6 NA TGTGCCAGCAGTTACTCGAGGCTGGTCCGGGAAAAACTGTTTTTT CASSYSRLVREKLFF
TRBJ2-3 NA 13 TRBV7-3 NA TGTGCCAGCAGCTTAGCTAGGTACGATACGCAGTATTTT CASSLARYDTQYF
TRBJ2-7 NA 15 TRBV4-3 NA TGCGCCAGCAGCCAAGACCCAGGGGAGTCCTACGAGCAGTACTTC CASSQDPGESYEQYF
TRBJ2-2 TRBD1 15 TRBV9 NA TGTGCCAGCAGCGCCCACAGGGGGTACACCGGGGAGCTGTTTTTT CASSAHRGYTGELFF
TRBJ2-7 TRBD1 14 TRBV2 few TGTGCCAGCAGTGGACAGGGGGGTTCCTACGAGCAGTACTTC CASSGQGGSYEQYF
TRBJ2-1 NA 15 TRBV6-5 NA TGTGCCAGCAGCATTGGGGGAGGGGGCTACAATGAGCAGTTCTTC CASSIGGGGYNEQFF
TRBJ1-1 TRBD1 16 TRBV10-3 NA TGTGCCATCAGTGACCGCGGACAGGGAACGAACACTGAAGCTTTCTTT CAISDRGQGTNTEAFF
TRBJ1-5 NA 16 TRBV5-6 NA TGTGCCAGCAGCTTGGGACTGACTAATAGCAATCAGCCCCAGCATTTT CASSLGLTNSNQPQHF
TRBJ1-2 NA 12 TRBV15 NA TGTGCCACCAGAGCGGCAGCTTATGGCTACACCTTC CATRAAAYGYTF
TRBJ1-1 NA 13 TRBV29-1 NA TGCAGCGTTAGTGACCCATCCGGCACTGAAGCTTTCTTT CSVSDPSGTEAFF
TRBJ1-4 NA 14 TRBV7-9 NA TGTGCCAGCAGCCAGGGTCAGACTAATGAAAAACTGTTTTTT CASSQGQTNEKLFF
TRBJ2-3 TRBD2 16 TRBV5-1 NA TGCGCCAGCAGCTTTGGACTAGCGGGTCCCACAGATACGCAGTATTTT CASSFGLAGPTDTQYF
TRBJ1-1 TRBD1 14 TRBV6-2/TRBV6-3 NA TGTGCCAGCAGTTATAACGACAGGGGCGCTGAAGCTTTCTTT CASSYNDRGAEAFF
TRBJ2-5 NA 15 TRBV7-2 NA TGTGCCAGCAGCATCTCAGGGTGGGAGAGGGAGGCCCAGTACTTC CASSISGWEREAQYF
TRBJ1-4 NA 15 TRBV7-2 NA TGTGCCAGCAGCTTAAGAGGGGGGTTTAATGAAAAACTGTTTTTT CASSLRGGFNEKLFF
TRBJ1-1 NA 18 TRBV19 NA TGTGCCAGTAGTATTCTCGTTCCTTTATCCTTTAAGGACGCTGAAGCTTTCTTT CASSILVPLSFKDAEAFF
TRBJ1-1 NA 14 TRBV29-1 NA TGCAGCCCCAAGACTGAAGGGTCGTGCACTGAAGCTTTCTTT CSPKTEGSCTEAFF
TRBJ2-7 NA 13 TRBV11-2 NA TGTGCCAGCAGCTTAGAGAACCCGAGGGAGCAGTACTTC CASSLENPREQYF
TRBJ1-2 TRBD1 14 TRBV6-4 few TGTGCCAGCAGTCCAGACAGGGCCAACGGTGGCTACACCTTC CASSPDRANGGYTF
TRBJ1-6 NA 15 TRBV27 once TGTGCCAGCAGTATCAGACTGAACTATAATTCACCCCTCCACTTT CASSIRLNYNSPLHF
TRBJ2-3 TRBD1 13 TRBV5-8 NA TGTGCCAGCAGCTTGGAGGGGGCCGATACGCAGTATTTT CASSLEGADTQYF
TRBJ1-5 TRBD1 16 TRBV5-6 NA TGTGCCAGCAGCTTGGCGACAGGGGCGCTAGGTCAGCCCCAGCATTTT CASSLATGALGQPQHF
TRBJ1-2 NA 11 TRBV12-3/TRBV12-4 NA TGTGCCAGCCGCGCGGCGGGCGACTACACCTTC CASRAAGDYTF
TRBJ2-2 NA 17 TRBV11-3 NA TGTGCCAGCAGCTCAGCCATTGCGACGGACAACACCGGGGAGCTGTTTTTT CASSSAIATDNTGELFF
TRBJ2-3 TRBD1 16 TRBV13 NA TGTGCCAGCAGCTTGTTCGGGACAGGGGTCGAAGATACGCAGTATTTT CASSLFGTGVEDTQYF
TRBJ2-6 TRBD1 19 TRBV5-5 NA TGTGCCAGCAGCTTGGTACTGGGGACAGGGCCCTCTGGGGCCAACGTCCTGACTTTC CASSLVLGTGPSGANVLTF
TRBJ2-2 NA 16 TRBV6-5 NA TGTGCCAGCAGTTACTTCGGGGGCTGGAACACCGGGGAGCTGTTTTTT CASSYFGGWNTGELFF
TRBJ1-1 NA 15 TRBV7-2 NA TGTGCCAGCAGTACAAAGGGGGGCAGTAACACTGAAGCTTTCTTT CASSTKGGSNTEAFF
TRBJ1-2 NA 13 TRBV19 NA TGTGCCAGTAGTAGGGACCTGAACTATGGCTACACCTTC CASSRDLNYGYTF
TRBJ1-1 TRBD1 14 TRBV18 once TGTGCCAGCTCACCGCAACAGGGGAGCACTGAAGCTTTCTTT CASSPQQGSTEAFF
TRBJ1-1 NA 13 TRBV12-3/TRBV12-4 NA TGTGCCAGCAGTTTCCTGCAACAATCTGAAGCTTTCTTT CASSFLQQSEAFF
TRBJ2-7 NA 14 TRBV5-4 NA TGTGCCAGCAGCTTGGCAGGGAGGATATACGAGCAGTACTTC CASSLAGRIYEQYF
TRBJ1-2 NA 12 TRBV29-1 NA TGCAGTACTGGGGGGGGTCACTATGGCTACACCTTC CSTGGGHYGYTF
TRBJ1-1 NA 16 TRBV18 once TGTGCCAGCTCACCAGGAGGGGGGAACATCCCCCCTGAAGCTTTCTTT CASSPGGGNIPPEAFF
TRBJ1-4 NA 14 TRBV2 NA TGTGCCAGCGGGATACTCACCACTAATGAAAAACTGTTTTTT CASGILTTNEKLFF
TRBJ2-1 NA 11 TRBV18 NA TGTGCCAGCTCACCAGGGGGGACCCGGTTCTTC CASSPGGTRFF
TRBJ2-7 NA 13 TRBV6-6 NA TGTGCCAGCAGTTTCCTCAGCTCCTACGAGCAGTACTTC CASSFLSSYEQYF
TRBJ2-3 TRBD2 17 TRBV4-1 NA TGCGCCAGCAGCCAAGATCTGGCTAGCGGGGGGGCAGATACGCAGTATTTT CASSQDLASGGADTQYF
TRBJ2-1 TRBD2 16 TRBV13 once TGTGCCAGCAGCTTAGTGGTTAGCGGGGGGTACAATGAGCAGTTCTTC CASSLVVSGGYNEQFF
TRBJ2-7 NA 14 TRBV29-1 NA TGCAGCCCCGAGGGGATGAGGAGCTCCTACGAGCAGTACTTC CSPEGMRSSYEQYF
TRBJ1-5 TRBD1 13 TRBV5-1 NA TGCGCCAGCAGTTTGACAGGGGGGCAGCCCCAGCATTTT CASSLTGGQPQHF